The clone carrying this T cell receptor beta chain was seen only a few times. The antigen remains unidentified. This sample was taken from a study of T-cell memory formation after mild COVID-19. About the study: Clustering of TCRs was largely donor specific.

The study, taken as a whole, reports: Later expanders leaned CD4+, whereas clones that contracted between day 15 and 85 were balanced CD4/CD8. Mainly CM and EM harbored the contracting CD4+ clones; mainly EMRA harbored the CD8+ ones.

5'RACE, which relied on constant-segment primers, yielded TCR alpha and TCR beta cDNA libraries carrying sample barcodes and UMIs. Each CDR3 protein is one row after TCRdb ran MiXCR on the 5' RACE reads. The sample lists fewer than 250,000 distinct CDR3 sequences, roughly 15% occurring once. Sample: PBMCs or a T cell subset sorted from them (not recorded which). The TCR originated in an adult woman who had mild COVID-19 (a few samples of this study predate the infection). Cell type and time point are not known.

Here the CDR3 DNA reads TGCGCCAGCAGCCAAGATCCGACAGGGGGCTATGGCTACACCTTC. Translating gives CASSQDPTGGYGYTF. The V gene is TRBV4-3, the J gene TRBJ1-2; 9 bases line up with TRBD1. J gave up 4 bases and V 0 bases, and 3 bases lay outside the gene matches. The CDR3 runs to 15 residues. CDR1 and CDR2 from the germline V gene are LGHNA and YSLEER.